The 16 T cell receptor beta chains below all came from one sample that was sequenced in a study of cytomegalovirus exposure and HLA in healthy donors. The assay was immunoSEQ multiplex PCR, and TCRdb's table has in-frame clones only and misses some. This table holds 260,000 or so clones, roughly 88% found once. Sequencing was performed on PBMCs. These receptor sequences come from a young woman in good health and CMV-seronegative.

The genes are TRBV5-1 and TRBJ2-6, with D perhaps matching TRBD1 (6 bases). The V end was cut by 0 bases, the J end by 0 bases, with 13 bases between. The CDR3 spans 18 residues. Germline CDR1 and CDR2: SGHRS and YFSETQ. The CDR3 coding sequence is TGCGCCAGCAGCTTGGCCGGGACAAAACGCTCTGGGGCCAACGTCCTGACTTTC. This translates into CASSLAGTKRSGANVLTF.

V usage is TRBV2 and J usage is TRBJ1-1, with 7 bases lining up with TRBD1. V lost 5 bases and J lost 5; bases outside the gene matches: 8. In germline, CDR1 is SNHLY, CDR2 FYNNEI. The CDR3 loop spans 14 amino acids. The CDR3: CASSQQGSGTEAFF. CDR3 DNA: TGTGCCAGCAGTCAACAGGGGTCGGGTACTGAAGCTTTCTTT.

The chain is built from TRBV6-1 and TRBJ1-4; the match to TRBD1 covers 7 bases. Germline loops: CDR1 MNHNS, CDR2 SASEGT. Losses at the gene ends were 6 bases for V and 5 bases for J; bases not matched to a gene: 6. The CDR3 totals 14 residues. CDR3 DNA: TGTGCCAGCAGGGTGGGACAGAGCAATGAAAAACTGTTTTTT. Its translation is CASRVGQSNEKLFF.

V is TRBV4-2 and J is TRBJ2-1, with 9 bases lining up with TRBD2. With V trimmed by 1 base and J by 8 bases, 12 bases remained unmatched. CDR3 length: 17 residues. Germline V gene data show CDR1 as LGHNA and CDR2 as YNFKEQ. Here the CDR3 reads CASSQVSGWLAGDEQFF. The CDR3, as DNA: TGTGCCAGCAGCCAAGTCTCGGGCTGGTTAGCGGGAGATGAGCAGTTCTTC.

The chain links TRBV4-3 to TRBJ2-2; TRBD1 matches 8 bases. Germline V lookup: CDR1 LGHNA, CDR2 YSLEER. The length of the CDR3 is 17 residues. Trimming cost V 1 base and J 5 bases; bases outside gene matches: 9. CDR3 sequence: CASSQVLDRVSTGELFF. The CDR3 coding sequence is TGCGCCAGCAGCCAAGTATTGGACAGGGTATCGACCGGGGAGCTGTTTTTT.

The chain carries TRBV6-6 and TRBJ1-4; D ambiguous. Germline V lookup: CDR1 MNHNY, CDR2 SVGAGI (reference sequence). This CDR3 region has 15 residues. V lost 6 bases to trimming and J lost 6 bases, with 17 bases between them. This chain's CDR3 is CASSQDVRADEKLFF. The CDR3 bases are TGTGCCAGCAGCCAAGATGTGAGGGCGGATGAAAAACTGTTTTTT.

The chain recombines TRBV6-6 with TRBJ2-2; TRBD1 is a possible D gene (6 bases). V was shortened by 7 bases and J by 1 base, with 16 bases between the two germline ends. The CDR3 spans 16 residues. Germline assignment: CDR1 MNHNY and CDR2 SVGAGI (reference sequence). CDR3 loop: CASNPLGAWNTGELFF. CDR3 bases: TGTGCCAGCAACCCCTTGGGGGCTTGGAACACCGGGGAGCTGTTTTTT.

V gene TRBV5-4 combines with J gene TRBJ1-2; 11 nucleotides match TRBD1. The CDR3 is made up of 15 amino acids. Germline V CDR1 and CDR2: SGHNT, YYREEE (reference sequence). Germline trimming cut 10 bases from V and 8 bases from J; bases unmatched to any gene: 16. The CDR3 loop reads CAGRPGTGGSGGYTF. The CDR3, as DNA: TGTGCCGGCCGTCCCGGGACAGGGGGATCTGGCGGCTACACCTTC.

V gene TRBV4-1 combines with J gene TRBJ2-7, with 7 bases fitting TRBD2. The CDR3 sequence is 13 residues long. The V and J ends lost 8 bases and 6 bases, in that order; junction bases with no gene match: 10. Looked up from germline, CDR1 is MGHRA and CDR2 is YSYEKL. The CDR3 sequence: CASSRDYLLEQYF. The CDR3 bases are TGCGCCAGCTCCAGGGACTACCTCCTCGAGCAGTACTTC.

The chain links TRBV9 to TRBJ2-1, with D perhaps TRBD2 (6 bases). The CDR3 sequence is 12 residues long. Looked up from germline, CDR1 is SGDLS and CDR2 is YYNGEE. V was trimmed by 0 bases and J by 8 bases, leaving 6 bases between them. In nucleotides, the CDR3 is TGTGCCAGCAGCGTAGGGGGGGATGAGCAGTTCTTC. It specifies CASSVGGDEQFF.

The CDR3, as DNA: TGTGCCAGCAGCTTAGCACCGACAGGATCGGTGGAAGCTTTCTTT. Protein: CASSLAPTGSVEAFF. The rearrangement uses TRBV11-1 and TRBJ1-1, with D possibly matching TRBD1 (6 bases). Germline CDR1 and CDR2: SGHAT and FQDESV (reference sequence). V lost 0 bases to trimming and J lost 8 bases, with 16 bases between them. The CDR3 is 15 amino acids.

V usage is TRBV7-8 and J usage is TRBJ2-1; 12 bases are a match to TRBD2. Trimming at V came to 1 base and at J to 3 bases, leaving 4 bases not matched to a gene. This CDR3 is built from 17 residues. Germline V lookup: CDR1 SGHVS, CDR2 FQNEAQ. The CDR3 loop is CASSLEGLAGFYNEQFF. As DNA, the CDR3 is TGTGCCAGCAGCTTAGAGGGACTAGCGGGCTTCTACAATGAGCAGTTCTTC.

This chain links TRBV7-2 with TRBJ2-3; unclear D gene. The CDR3 covers 12 residues. Germline loops: CDR1 SGHTA, CDR2 FQGNSA. The ends were cut back, 4 bases at V and 2 bases at J, with 4 bases in the middle. The CDR3 loop is CASSSSTDTQYF. DNA of the CDR3: TGTGCCAGCAGCTCCTCCACAGATACGCAGTATTTT.

The chain recombines TRBV11-2 with TRBJ2-7; D is possibly TRBD2 (5 bases). CDR3 length: 16 amino acids. Germline V gene lookup returns CDR1 SGHAT and CDR2 FQNNGV. V was pared by 2 bases and J by 0 bases, with 14 bases between. The chain's CDR3 is CASSLRPADYSYEQYF. The CDR3 DNA reads TGTGCCAGCAGCTTACGACCAGCGGATTACTCCTACGAGCAGTACTTC.

This chain links TRBV10-3 with TRBJ1-2, with 7 bases that match TRBD1. The J segment lost 8 bases and the V segment lost 11 bases, leaving 11 bases of the junction unmatched. The germline gives CDR1 ENHRY, CDR2 SYGVKD. The CDR3 runs to 12 residues. CDR3 sequence reads: CASRGSEEGYTF. CDR3 DNA: TGTGCCTCCAGGGGGTCGGAGGAGGGCTACACCTTC.

The V gene is TRBV11-1, the J gene TRBJ1-2; D may be TRBD1 (6 bases). The length of the CDR3 is 14 residues. Germline V gives CDR1 SGHAT, CDR2 FQDESV (reference sequence). V was clipped by 5 bases and J by 6 bases, with 16 bases between them. Written as DNA, the CDR3 is TGTGCCAGCAGCCCTACAGGGTCTTCGAATGGCTACACCTTC. Protein product: CASSPTGSSNGYTF. Full variable domain (remainder filled in from reference TRBV11-1 and TRBJ1-2): EAEVAQSPRYKITEKSQAVAFWCDPISGHATLYWYRQILGQGPELLVQFQDESVVDDSQLPKDRFSAERLKGVDSTLKIQPAELGDSAMYLCASSPTGSSNGYTFGSGTRLTVV.